This T cell receptor (beta chain) was recovered during a study of T cell responses to AZD1222 COVID-19 vaccine. Here immunoSEQ multiplex PCR was the method, and the copy in TCRdb shows in-frame clones only, minus some. This sample has 90,000 to 150,000 clones, with approximately 90% found just once. J was trimmed by 2 bases and V by 2 bases; bases with no gene match: 5. The CDR3 is 16 amino acids. The germline CDR1 and CDR2 sequences are LGHNA and YSLEER. Regarding this clone: Its antigen remains unidentified.

Study-wide results and limits: CD4 TCRs covered the whole spike, strongest at regions 160-218 and 743-854.

V gene TRBV4-3 combines with J gene TRBJ2-1; 8 bases line up with TRBD1. The sample consisted of peripheral blood, taken on day 0 of AZD1222 vaccination. The source is an adult in good health. CDR3 protein: CASSQISTGAYNEQFF. As DNA, the CDR3 is TGCGCCAGCAGCCAAATCTCGACAGGGGCCTACAATGAGCAGTTCTTC.